This T cell receptor beta chain was observed in a study of CD8 T cells in ankylosing spondylitis. The CDR3 runs 16 residues. V lost 4 bases to trimming and J lost 6 bases; unmatched junction nucleotides: 7. TCRdb fed the 5' RACE reads into MiXCR, producing one record per CDR3 protein. The data show approximately 220,000 distinct CDR3 sequences, about 26% seen once. The specimen sequenced was blood, either unsorted or a sorted T cell fraction (not recorded which). The TCR originated in a male donor with ankylosing spondylitis or in good health (not recorded which). J is TRBJ2-1 and V is TRBV12-3 or TRBV12-4; TRBD1 aligns across 12 bases. The CDR3 coding sequence is TGTGCCAGCAGTTCTCCGGGACAGGGGGCGACCAATGAGCAGTTCTTC. Translating it yields CASSSPGQGATNEQFF.